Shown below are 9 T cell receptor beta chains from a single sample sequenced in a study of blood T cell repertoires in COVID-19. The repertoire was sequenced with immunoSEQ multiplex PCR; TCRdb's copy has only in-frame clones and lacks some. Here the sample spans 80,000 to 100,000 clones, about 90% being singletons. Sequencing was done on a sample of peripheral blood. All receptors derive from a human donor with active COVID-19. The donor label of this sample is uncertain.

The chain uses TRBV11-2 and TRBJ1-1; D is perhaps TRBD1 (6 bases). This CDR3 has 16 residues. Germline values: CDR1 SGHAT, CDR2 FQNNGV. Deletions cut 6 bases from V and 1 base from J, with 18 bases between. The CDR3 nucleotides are TGTGCCAGCAGTTCAGGTGGGGGGGCGCAGAACACTGAAGCTTTCTTT. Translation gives CASSSGGGAQNTEAFF.

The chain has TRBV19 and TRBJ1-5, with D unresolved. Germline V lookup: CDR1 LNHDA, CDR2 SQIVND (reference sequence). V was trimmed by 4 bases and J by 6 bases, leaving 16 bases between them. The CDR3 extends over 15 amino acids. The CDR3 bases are TGTGCCAGTAGTAGAGCGGTTACGGTAGGTCAGCCCCAGCATTTT. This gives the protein CASSRAVTVGQPQHF.

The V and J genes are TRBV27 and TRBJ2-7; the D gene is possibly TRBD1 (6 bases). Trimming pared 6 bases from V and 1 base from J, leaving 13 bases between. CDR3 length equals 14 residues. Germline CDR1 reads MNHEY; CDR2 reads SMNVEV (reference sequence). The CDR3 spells CASSLGDTSYEQYF. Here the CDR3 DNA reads TGTGCCAGCAGCCTAGGGGACACTTCCTACGAGCAGTACTTC.

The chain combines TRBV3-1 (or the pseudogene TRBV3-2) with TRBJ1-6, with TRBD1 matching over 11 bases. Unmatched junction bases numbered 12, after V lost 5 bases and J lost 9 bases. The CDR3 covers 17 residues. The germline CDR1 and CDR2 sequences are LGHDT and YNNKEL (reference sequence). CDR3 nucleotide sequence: TGTGCCAGCAGCGTAAGCGTTGGGACAGGGGGAGCTTCACCCCTCCACTTT. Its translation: CASSVSVGTGGASPLHF.

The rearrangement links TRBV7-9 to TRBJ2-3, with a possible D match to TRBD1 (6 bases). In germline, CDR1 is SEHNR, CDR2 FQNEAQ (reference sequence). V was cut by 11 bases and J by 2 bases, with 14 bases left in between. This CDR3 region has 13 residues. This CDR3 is CAVSGVLTDTQYF. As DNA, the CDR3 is TGTGCCGTTTCAGGGGTGCTCACAGATACGCAGTATTTT.

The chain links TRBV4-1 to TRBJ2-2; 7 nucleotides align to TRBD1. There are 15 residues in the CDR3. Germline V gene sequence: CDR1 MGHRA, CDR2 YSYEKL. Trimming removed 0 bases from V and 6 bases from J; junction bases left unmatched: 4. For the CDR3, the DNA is TGCGCCAGCAGCCAAGATCGGACAGGTTCCGGGGAGCTGTTTTTT. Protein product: CASSQDRTGSGELFF.

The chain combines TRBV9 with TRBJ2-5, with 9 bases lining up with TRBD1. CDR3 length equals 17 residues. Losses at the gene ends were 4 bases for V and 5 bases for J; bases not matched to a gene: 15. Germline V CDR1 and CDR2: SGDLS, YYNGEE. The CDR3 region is CASSSTTGTGRGETQYF. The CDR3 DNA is TGTGCCAGCAGCTCTACGACTGGGACAGGGCGAGGGGAGACCCAGTACTTC.

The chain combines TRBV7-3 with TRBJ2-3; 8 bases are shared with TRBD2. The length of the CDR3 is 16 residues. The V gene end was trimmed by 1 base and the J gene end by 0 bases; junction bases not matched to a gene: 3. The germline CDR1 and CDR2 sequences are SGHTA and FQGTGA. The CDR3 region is CASSLNGGASTDTQYF. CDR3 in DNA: TGTGCCAGCAGCTTAAACGGGGGGGCTAGCACAGATACGCAGTATTTT.

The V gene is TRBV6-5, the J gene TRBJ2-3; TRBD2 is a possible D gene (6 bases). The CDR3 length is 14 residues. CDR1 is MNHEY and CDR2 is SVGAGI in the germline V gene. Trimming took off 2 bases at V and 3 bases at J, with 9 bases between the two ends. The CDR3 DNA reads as TGTGCCAGCAGTTACCTGGGGGGAACAGATACGCAGTATTTT. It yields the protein CASSYLGGTDTQYF.